The source of this TCR beta chain is a study of T cell clonality in common variable immunodeficiency. Study results and caveats: Reportedly, TCR beta sequences from common variable immunodeficiency showed fewer deletions and N-nucleotide insertions. CVID subjects had higher TCRbeta clonality than healthy controls, most marked in about a third. Shared TCRbeta clones were fewer between CVID subjects than controls.

In this sample, this clone turned up many times. Its target is unknown. The read terminates 3 residues ahead of where the CDR3 ends, so the germline J gene completes it. Using immunoSEQ multiplex PCR, the repertoire was profiled, and TCRdb retains in-frame clones only, with some absent. The sample holds about 60,000 clones, and no clone turns up only once. Germline CDR1 is LNHDA and CDR2 is SQIVND (reference sequence). This CDR3 has 14 amino acids. Trimming left V 10 bases short and J 2 bases short, with 17 bases between. The sequenced sample consisted of peripheral blood mononuclear cells. The sequence was collected from a person between 18 and 75 years old in good health. This rearrangement joins TRBV19 to TRBJ1-1, with D uncertain. Incomplete CDR3 DNA: TGTGCCACCAAGCGGTACGAACCTAACACTGAA. Its protein is CATKRYEPNTE. The whole CDR3 sequence is CATKRYEPNTEAFF.